This section outlines one TCR beta chain sequence together with its context. No antigen is known for it. This sample was taken from a study of cytomegalovirus exposure and HLA in healthy donors. V lost 5 bases, J lost 3 bases, and 5 bases stayed unmatched. CDR3 length: 15 residues. The germline V gene has CDR1 SGHTA and CDR2 FQGNSA. Profiling relied on immunoSEQ multiplex PCR, and the TCRdb table lists in-frame clones only, not all of them. The data contain roughly 300,000 clones, about nine tenths of them singletons. Points from the study as a whole: Cytomegalovirus association was listed for under 200 TCR beta chains. Reported performance of the classifier showed diagnosis of cytomegalovirus status with high specificity and sensitivity. First-cohort TCR clusters were later found to tend to co-occur in the approximately 120 validation repertoires.

The donors were in the roughly 130-subject validation cohort, distinct from the 666-subject first cohort. Sequencing was performed on PBMCs. The rearrangement uses TRBV7-2 and TRBJ2-7, with 12 bases that match TRBD1. This sequence originates from a woman aged 18-29 years in good health and CMV-seronegative. The CDR3 region is CASSAGTGGFYEQYF. The DNA of the CDR3 is TGTGCCAGCAGCGCCGGGACAGGGGGCTTCTACGAGCAGTACTTC.